A single T cell receptor beta chain is shown here with its context. It has no known antigen specificity. Base qualities are not at hand, and no much larger clone is one base apart. The data originate from a study of T-cell memory formation after mild COVID-19 (dated by TCRdb to the early 2020s). A note on the overall study: TCR sequence clusters from the two donors were largely donor specific. In two donors, T-cell clones that expanded and contracted after mild COVID-19 were tracked by sequencing TCRalpha and TCRbeta repertoires over time. The cohort comprised two young, previously healthy adult volunteers, one female and one male. General study outcomes and caveats: SARS-CoV-2 specificity was not confirmed for the second-wave clones peaking on day 37. The detection of some responding clones in pre-infection memory suggests that pre-existing cross-reactive memory T cells joined the SARS-CoV-2 response. Only two mild cases were covered in the study, and larger cohorts including severe cases with pre-infection samples were considered necessary. Contracting CD4+ clones were located mainly in the CM and EM memory subsets, whereas CD8+ clones were found to be enriched in EMRA. From day 15 to 85, contracting clones showed balanced CD4/CD8 phenotypes, whereas a second wave of clones that expanded from day 15 to 37 leaned towards CD4+.

Sequenced using an Illumina NovaSeq 6000. cDNA libraries for TCRalpha and TCRbeta were prepared by 5'RACE using constant-segment primers, with sample barcodes and unique molecular identifiers added. Trizol reagent was used to extract RNA from every sample. Amplification of the libraries took two PCR steps, and the second step added a second sample barcode plus Illumina TruSeq adapters. Sequencing of the libraries was done on an Illumina NovaSeq, producing 2 x 150 bp paired-end reads. The paper's processing steps were these. The reads were demultiplexed and collapsed into UMI-guided consensus sequences using migec v1.2.7. Using mixcr v2.1.11, the UMI consensuses were aligned to TRA and TRB V and J templates and assembled into clonotypes. A clonotype was counted as expanded or contracted only when both edgeR and NoisET called the clonotype significant, with the noise models trained on biological replicates. For edgeR calls, a false discovery rate-adjusted p below 0.01 and a log2 fold-change threshold of 1 were applied. PCA with hierarchical clustering of max-normalized trajectories of the 1000 most abundant clonotypes was used as exploratory dynamics analysis. Each responding clone was given a CD4 or CD8 phenotype based on the CD4+ and CD8+ repertoires, which had been sequenced separately. Through fastp at Q25 and MiXCR, TCRdb rebuilt clones from the public reads, retaining in-frame beta chains. One record per CDR3 amino acid sequence lists the most common genes and DNA. What appears here as the V and J calls and clone size reflects TCRdb's work, not the paper's. The sample contains hundreds of thousands of distinct CDR3 sequences, 15% to 20% of them found a single time. The ten largest account for about 12% of the sample.

Ficoll-Paque density gradient centrifugation was used to isolate PBMCs. Spanning cysteine to phenylalanine, the CDR3 consists of 16 amino acids. The retained sequence is limited to the CDR3, 48 bases, with the frame set at the first base. Germline trimming amounts to 2 bases on V and 3 bases on J, with 7 as the count of junction bases outside the gene matches. CDR1 and CDR2 (SGDLS, YYNGEE) derive from the germline V gene. The sequence was collected from an adult woman who had mild COVID-19 (a few samples of this study predate the infection). The sample titles of this study are shuffled in the database, so cell type and time point are left out; the donor was told from shared clones. Sequencing was performed on PBMCs or a T cell subset sorted from them (not recorded which). The V and J segments used are TRBV9 and TRBJ2-3, and 9 bases in between align with TRBD1. The DNA reads TGTGCCAGCAGCGTTTTGGGGACAGGGTCAACAGATACGCAGTATTTT. Translated, it gives CASSVLGTGSTDTQYF.